Listed below are T cell receptor beta chains from one sample, sequenced in a study of T cell changes during pregnancy in multiple sclerosis. TCRdb keeps only in-frame clones here, not all; method: immunoSEQ multiplex PCR. The sample has tens of thousands of clones; roughly 91% are singletons. The material was CD8+ T cells from peripheral blood mononuclear cells, obtained in the first trimester of pregnancy. The receptors originated from a female donor with multiple sclerosis, enrolled in a pregnancy study. Both conserved end residues are part of each CDR3. The D gene is left open where the match is weak. Clone size is stated in some rows and not others, as once, few, many or a class when expanded.

j_gene | v_gene | abundance | d_gene | CDR3nt | CDR3aa
TRBJ1-1 | TRBV28 | NA | NA | TGTGCCAGCAGTTTAGGGGGGTGGACTGAAGCTTTCTTT | CASSLGGWTEAFF
TRBJ2-3 | TRBV5-6 | once | NA | TGTGCCAGCAGCTTGGGAGCGAGGGGCACAGATACGCAGTATTTT | CASSLGARGTDTQYF
TRBJ2-7 | TRBV7-9 | once | TRBD2 | TGTGCCAGCAGCGCTCGACTAGCGGGAGTATACGAGCAGTACTTC | CASSARLAGVYEQYF
TRBJ1-2 | TRBV4-3 | NA | NA | TGCGCCAGCAGCCAAGATCGGGGGTACAGTCACGATGGCTACACCTTC | CASSQDRGYSHDGYTF
TRBJ2-2 | TRBV5-1 | NA | NA | TGCGCCAGCAGCTTAGAGGGAGCCGGGGAGCTGTTTTTT | CASSLEGAGELFF
TRBJ2-3 | TRBV4-1 | NA | NA | TGCGCCAGCAGCCACTTTACAGGGTATCGCACAGATACGCAGTATTTT | CASSHFTGYRTDTQYF
TRBJ2-1 | TRBV29-1 | NA | TRBD2 | TGCAGCGTTGATGGAGCTAGCGGGAGTCACCGCTACAATGAGCAGTTCTTC | CSVDGASGSHRYNEQFF
TRBJ2-5 | TRBV27 | NA | TRBD1 | TGTGCCAGCAGTTTCCTACCGGGACAGGGCTCAGAGACCCAGTACTTC | CASSFLPGQGSETQYF
TRBJ2-7 | TRBV11-2 | NA | NA | TGTGCCAGCAGCAGGGCAGGGTCACCCGAGCAGTACTTC | CASSRAGSPEQYF
TRBJ2-2 | TRBV7-9 | few | NA | TGTGCCAGCAGCTTTCCCCGGACAGCCCCGAACACCGGGGAGCTGTTTTTT | CASSFPRTAPNTGELFF
TRBJ2-3 | TRBV10-3 | once | TRBD2 | TGTGCCATCAGTGTCGGTCGGATGACTAGCGCAGATACGCAGTATTTT | CAISVGRMTSADTQYF
TRBJ1-1 | TRBV19 | NA | NA | TGTGCCAGTAAAGAGGACAGCCGCGGGAACACTGAAGCTTTCTTT | CASKEDSRGNTEAFF
TRBJ2-3 | TRBV2 | NA | NA | TGTGCCAGCAGAACCCCTGAGGATACGCAGTATTTT | CASRTPEDTQYF
TRBJ2-7 | TRBV7-6 | NA | TRBD2 | TGTGCCAGCAGCTTGGGGACTAGCGATGGCGAGCAGTACTTC | CASSLGTSDGEQYF
TRBJ2-7 | TRBV15 | NA | TRBD2 | TGTGCCACCAGCAGAGATCCTGTGACTAGCGGGGTGGGGGAGCAGTACTTC | CATSRDPVTSGVGEQYF
TRBJ1-2 | TRBV13 | NA | TRBD1 | TGTGCCAGCAGCAAGGGACAGGGGGCGATGGATGGCTACACCTTC | CASSKGQGAMDGYTF
TRBJ2-1 | TRBV21-1 | NA | NA | TGTGCCAGCAGCAAAGTTTCCACTCTAGCGGGAGGAGGTAAGAATGAGCAGTTCTTC | CASSKVSTLAGGGKNEQFF
TRBJ2-2 | TRBV6-5 | NA | TRBD1 | TGTGCCAGCAGTTACCGGGACAGGAACACCGGGGAGCTGTTTTTT | CASSYRDRNTGELFF
TRBJ1-2 | TRBV9 | NA | TRBD1 | TGTGCCAGCCAGACAGGGAACTATGGCTACACCTTC | CASQTGNYGYTF
TRBJ2-2 | TRBV28 | NA | NA | TGTGCCAGCAGTCTACCGTTGGACACCGGGGAGCTGTTTTTT | CASSLPLDTGELFF
TRBJ2-3 | TRBV15 | few | NA | TGTGCCACCAGCAGAGATCAGGGGAGCACAGATACGCAGTATTTT | CATSRDQGSTDTQYF
TRBJ2-7 | TRBV28 | NA | NA | TGTGCCAGCAGTTTATTCGGGAGGGGGCTGTATCAGACGGACTACGAGCAGTACTTC | CASSLFGRGLYQTDYEQYF
TRBJ1-5 | TRBV4-1 | NA | NA | TGCGCCAGGGCTGGGGAACGGGGACAGCCCCAGCATTTT | CARAGERGQPQHF
TRBJ1-4 | TRBV2 | NA | TRBD1 | TGTGCCAGCAGTGCGCACCGGGACAGGGAACTCGGGGCGGATGAAAAACTGTTTTTT | CASSAHRDRELGADEKLFF
TRBJ2-2 | TRBV4-3 | NA | TRBD2 | TGCGCCAGCAGCCAAGATCTGGGAGGGTCCACCGGGGAGCTGTTTTTT | CASSQDLGGSTGELFF
TRBJ1-5 | TRBV19 | NA | TRBD1 | TGTGCCAGTAGCCAGACAGGGGCTAGCAATCAGCCCCAGCATTTT | CASSQTGASNQPQHF
TRBJ2-1 | TRBV4-3 | NA | TRBD2 | TGCGCCAGCAGCCAAGATCCTAGCGGGCACTTCCGATCTAATGAGCAGTTCTTC | CASSQDPSGHFRSNEQFF